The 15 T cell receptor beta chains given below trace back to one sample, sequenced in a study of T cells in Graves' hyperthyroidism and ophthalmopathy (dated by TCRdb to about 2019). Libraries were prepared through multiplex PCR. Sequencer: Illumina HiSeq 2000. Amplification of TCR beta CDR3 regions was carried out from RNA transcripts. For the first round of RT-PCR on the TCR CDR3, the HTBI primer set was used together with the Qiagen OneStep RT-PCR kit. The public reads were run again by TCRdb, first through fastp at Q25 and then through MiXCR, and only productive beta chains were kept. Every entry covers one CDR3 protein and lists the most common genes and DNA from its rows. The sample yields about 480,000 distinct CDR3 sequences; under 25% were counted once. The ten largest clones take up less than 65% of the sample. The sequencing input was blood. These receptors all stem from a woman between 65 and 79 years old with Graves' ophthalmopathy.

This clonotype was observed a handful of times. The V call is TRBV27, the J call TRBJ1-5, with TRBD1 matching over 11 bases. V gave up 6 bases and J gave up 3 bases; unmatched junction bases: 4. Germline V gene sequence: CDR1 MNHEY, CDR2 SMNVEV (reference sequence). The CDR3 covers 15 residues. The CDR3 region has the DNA TGTGCCAGCAGACCGGACAGGGGGCCCAATCAGCCCCAGCATTTT. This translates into CASRPDRGPNQPQHF.

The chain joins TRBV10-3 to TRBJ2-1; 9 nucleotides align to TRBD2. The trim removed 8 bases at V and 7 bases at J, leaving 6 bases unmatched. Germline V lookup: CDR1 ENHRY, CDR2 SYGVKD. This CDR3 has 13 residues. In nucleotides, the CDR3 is TGTGCCATCGCGGGACTAGCCGAAAATGAGCAGTTCTTC. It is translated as CAIAGLAENEQFF.

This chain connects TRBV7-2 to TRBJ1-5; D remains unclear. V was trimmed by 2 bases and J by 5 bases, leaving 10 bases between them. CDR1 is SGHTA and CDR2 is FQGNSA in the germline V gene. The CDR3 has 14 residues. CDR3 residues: CASSLRESDQPQHF. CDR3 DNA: TGTGCCAGCAGCTTAAGGGAATCCGATCAGCCCCAGCATTTT.

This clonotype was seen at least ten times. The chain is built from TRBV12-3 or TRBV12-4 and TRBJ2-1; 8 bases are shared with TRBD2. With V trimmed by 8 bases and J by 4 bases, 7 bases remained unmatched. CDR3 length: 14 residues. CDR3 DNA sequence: TGTGCCAGCGGCCTAGCGGGCCCGTACAATGAGCAGTTCTTC. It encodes CASGLAGPYNEQFF.

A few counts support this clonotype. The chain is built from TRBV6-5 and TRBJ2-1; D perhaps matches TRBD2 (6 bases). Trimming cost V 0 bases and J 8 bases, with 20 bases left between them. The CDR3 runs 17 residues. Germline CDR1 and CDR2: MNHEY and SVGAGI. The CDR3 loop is CASSYSIERAGRDEQFF. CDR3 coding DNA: TGTGCCAGCAGTTACTCGATAGAGCGGGCAGGGCGGGATGAGCAGTTCTTC.

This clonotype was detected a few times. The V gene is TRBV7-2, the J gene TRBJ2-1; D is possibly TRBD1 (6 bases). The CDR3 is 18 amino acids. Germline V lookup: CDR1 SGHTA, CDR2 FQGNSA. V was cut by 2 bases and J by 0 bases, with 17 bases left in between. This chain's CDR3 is CASSLRPRDRSSYNEQFF. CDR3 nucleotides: TGTGCCAGCAGCTTACGGCCACGCGACAGGAGCTCCTACAATGAGCAGTTCTTC.

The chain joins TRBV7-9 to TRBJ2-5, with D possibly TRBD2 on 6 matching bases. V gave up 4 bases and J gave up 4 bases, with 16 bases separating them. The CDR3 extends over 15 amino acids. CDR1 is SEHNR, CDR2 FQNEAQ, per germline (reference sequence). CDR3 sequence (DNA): TGTGCCAGCAGCTATGGCGGGAAAATACGAGAGACCCAGTACTTC. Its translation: CASSYGGKIRETQYF.

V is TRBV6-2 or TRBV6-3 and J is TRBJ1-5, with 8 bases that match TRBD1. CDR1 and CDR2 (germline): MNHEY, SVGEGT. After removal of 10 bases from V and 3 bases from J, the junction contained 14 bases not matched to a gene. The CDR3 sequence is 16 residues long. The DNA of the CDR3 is TGTGCCATCAATGACAGGGGAGTAGGAGACAATCAGCCCCAGCATTTT. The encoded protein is CAINDRGVGDNQPQHF.

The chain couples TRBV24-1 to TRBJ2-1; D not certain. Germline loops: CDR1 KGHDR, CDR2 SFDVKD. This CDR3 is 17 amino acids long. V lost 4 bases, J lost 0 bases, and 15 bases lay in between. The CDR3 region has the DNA TGTGCCACCAGTGACACAACCGGTCTTAGCTCCTACAATGAGCAGTTCTTC. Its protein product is CATSDTTGLSSYNEQFF.

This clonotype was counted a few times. This CDR3 is CASRSQGGGTEAFF. The CDR3 DNA reads TGCGCCAGCAGATCCCAGGGAGGAGGGACTGAAGCTTTCTTT. The gene calls are TRBV5-1 and TRBJ1-1, with D maybe TRBD1 (5 bases). The CDR3 extends over 14 amino acids. Germline V lookup: CDR1 SGHRS, CDR2 YFSETQ. Trimming pared 5 bases from V and 5 bases from J, leaving 16 bases between.

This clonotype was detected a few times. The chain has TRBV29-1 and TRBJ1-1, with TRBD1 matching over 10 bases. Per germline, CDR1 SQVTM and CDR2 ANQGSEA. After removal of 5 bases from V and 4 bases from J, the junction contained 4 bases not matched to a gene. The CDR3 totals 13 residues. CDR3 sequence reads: CSVRTGGSTEAFF. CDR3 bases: TGCAGCGTTCGGACAGGGGGGTCCACTGAAGCTTTCTTT. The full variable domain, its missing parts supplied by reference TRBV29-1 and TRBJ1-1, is SAVISQKPSRDICQRGTSLTIQCQVDSQVTMMFWYRQQPGQSLTLIATANQGSEATYESGFVIDKFPISRPNLTFSTLTVSNMSPEDSSIYLCSVRTGGSTEAFFGQGTRLTVV.

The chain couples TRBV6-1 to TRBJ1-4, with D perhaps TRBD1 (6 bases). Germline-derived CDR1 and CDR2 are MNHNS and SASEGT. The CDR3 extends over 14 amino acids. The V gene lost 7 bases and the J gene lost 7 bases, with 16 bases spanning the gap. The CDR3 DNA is TGTGCCAGCACAATATCGGGGGGCGGTGAAAAACTGTTTTTT. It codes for CASTISGGGEKLFF.

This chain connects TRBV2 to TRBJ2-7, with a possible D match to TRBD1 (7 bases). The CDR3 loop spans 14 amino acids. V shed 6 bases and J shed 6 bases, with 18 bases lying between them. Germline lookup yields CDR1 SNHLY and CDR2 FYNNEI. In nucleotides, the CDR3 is TGTGCCAGCAGCCCCAGGGGGGCGGATCTCGAGCAGTACTTC. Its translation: CASSPRGADLEQYF.

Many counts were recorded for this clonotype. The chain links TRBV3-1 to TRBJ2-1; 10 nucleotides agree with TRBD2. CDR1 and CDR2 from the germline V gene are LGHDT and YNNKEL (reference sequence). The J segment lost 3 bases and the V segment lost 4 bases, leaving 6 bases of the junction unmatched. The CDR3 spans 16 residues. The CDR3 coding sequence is TGTGCCAGCAGCCTTGTAGCGGGAGGTCTCTACAATGAGCAGTTCTTC. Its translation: CASSLVAGGLYNEQFF.

The chain's CDR3 is CAGRALPQNNEQFF. The CDR3 DNA reads TGTGCCGGTCGGGCGCTCCCCCAAAACAATGAGCAGTTCTTC. The rearrangement joins TRBV7-9 to TRBJ2-1, with D unresolved. Per germline, CDR1 SEHNR and CDR2 FQNEAQ (reference sequence). V was clipped by 11 bases and J by 5 bases, with 19 bases between them. This CDR3 is 14 amino acids long.